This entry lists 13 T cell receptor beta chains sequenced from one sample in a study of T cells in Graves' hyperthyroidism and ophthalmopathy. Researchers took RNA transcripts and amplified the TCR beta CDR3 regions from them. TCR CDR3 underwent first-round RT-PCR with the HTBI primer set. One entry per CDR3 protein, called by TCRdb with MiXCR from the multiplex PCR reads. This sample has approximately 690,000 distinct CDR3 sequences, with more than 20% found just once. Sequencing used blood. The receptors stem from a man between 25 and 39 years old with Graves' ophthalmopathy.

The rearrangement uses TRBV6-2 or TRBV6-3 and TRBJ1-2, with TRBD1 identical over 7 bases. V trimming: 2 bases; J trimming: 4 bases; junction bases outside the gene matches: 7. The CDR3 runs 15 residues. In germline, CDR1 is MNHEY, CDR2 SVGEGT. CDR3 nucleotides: TGTGCCAGCAGTTACGGACAGGTTGGAAGCTATGGCTACACCTTC. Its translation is CASSYGQVGSYGYTF.

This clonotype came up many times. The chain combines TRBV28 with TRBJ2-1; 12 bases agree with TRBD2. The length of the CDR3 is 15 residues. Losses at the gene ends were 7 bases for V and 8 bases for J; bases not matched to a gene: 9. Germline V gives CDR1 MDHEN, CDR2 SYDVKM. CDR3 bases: TGTGCCAGCACCTTAGGGCTAGCGGGAGGGTATGAGCAGTTCTTC. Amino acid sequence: CASTLGLAGGYEQFF.

The CDR3 DNA sequence: TGTGCCAGCAGTTTAGCGGGAGTAGGGTACAATGAGCAGTTCTTC. Protein sequence: CASSLAGVGYNEQFF. The chain employs TRBV6-1 and TRBJ2-1, with 9 bases that match TRBD2. This CDR3 is built from 15 residues. After removal of 5 bases from V and 4 bases from J, the junction contained 6 bases not matched to a gene. Germline V gene data show CDR1 as MNHNS and CDR2 as SASEGT.

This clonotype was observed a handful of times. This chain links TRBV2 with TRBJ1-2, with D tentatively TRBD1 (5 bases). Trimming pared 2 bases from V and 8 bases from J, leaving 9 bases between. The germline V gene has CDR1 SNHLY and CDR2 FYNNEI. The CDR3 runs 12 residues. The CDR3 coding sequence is TGTGCCAGCAGTGAAAGGGGTTTCGGCTACACCTTC. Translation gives CASSERGFGYTF.

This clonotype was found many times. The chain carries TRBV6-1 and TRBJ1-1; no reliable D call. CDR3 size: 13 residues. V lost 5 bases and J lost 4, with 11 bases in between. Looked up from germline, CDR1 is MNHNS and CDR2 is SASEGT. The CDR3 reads CASSFRPSTEAFF. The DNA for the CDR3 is TGTGCCAGCAGTTTCCGGCCTAGCACTGAAGCTTTCTTT.

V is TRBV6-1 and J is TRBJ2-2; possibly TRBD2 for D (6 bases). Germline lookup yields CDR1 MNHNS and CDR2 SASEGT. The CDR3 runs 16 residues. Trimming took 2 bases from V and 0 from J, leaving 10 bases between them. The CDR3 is CASSEYTGANTGELFF. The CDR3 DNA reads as TGTGCCAGCAGTGAATATACGGGAGCGAACACCGGGGAGCTGTTTTTT.

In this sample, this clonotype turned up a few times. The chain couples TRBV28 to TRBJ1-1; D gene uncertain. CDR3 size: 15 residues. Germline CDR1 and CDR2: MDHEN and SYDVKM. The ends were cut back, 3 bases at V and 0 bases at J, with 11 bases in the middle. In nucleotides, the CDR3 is TGTGCCAGCAGTTTCGCCAGAGCTATGAACACTGAAGCTTTCTTT. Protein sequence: CASSFARAMNTEAFF.

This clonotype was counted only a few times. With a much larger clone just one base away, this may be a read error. Here the CDR3 DNA reads TGTGCCAGCAGTCGTACGACCGGGGAGCTGTTTTTT. It is translated as CASSRTTGELFF. This chain links TRBV12-3 or TRBV12-4 with TRBJ2-2; unclear D gene. V shed 5 bases and J shed 5 bases, with 6 bases lying between them. There are 12 residues in the CDR3.

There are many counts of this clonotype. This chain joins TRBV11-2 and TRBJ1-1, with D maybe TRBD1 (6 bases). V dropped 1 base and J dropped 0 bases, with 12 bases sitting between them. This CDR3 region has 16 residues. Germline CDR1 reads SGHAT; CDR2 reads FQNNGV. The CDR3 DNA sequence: TGTGCCAGCAGCTTAGGACCACAGGGCCTGAACACTGAAGCTTTCTTT. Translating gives CASSLGPQGLNTEAFF.

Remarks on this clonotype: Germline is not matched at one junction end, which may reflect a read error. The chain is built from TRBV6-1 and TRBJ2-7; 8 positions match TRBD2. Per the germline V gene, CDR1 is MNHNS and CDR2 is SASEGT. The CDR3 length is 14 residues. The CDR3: CDSSEERESYEQYF. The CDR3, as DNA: TGTGACAGCAGTGAAGAGCGGGAGAGCTACGAGCAGTACTTC.

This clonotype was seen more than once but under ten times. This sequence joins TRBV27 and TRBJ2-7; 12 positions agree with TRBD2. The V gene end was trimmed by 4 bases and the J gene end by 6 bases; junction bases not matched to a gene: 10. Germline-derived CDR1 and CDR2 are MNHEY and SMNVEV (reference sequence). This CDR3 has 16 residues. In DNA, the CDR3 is TGTGCCAGCAGTTACCTCCCTACTAGCGGGAGGTGCGAGCAGTACTTC. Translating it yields CASSYLPTSGRCEQYF.

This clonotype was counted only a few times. The CDR3, as DNA: TGTGCCAGCAGTACAGGGTCCATAAGTGAGCAGTTCTTC. Its protein product is CASSTGSISEQFF. The rearrangement uses TRBV9 and TRBJ2-1; possibly TRBD1 for D (6 bases). V was pared by 5 bases and J by 9 bases, with 15 bases between. The germline V gene encodes CDR1 SGDLS and CDR2 YYNGEE. The CDR3 runs 13 residues.

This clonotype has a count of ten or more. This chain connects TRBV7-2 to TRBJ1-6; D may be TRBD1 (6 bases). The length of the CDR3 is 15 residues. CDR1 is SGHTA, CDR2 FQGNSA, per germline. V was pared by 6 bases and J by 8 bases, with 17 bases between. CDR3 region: CASRTYDRTDSPLHF. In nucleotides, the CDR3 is TGTGCCAGCAGAACCTATGACAGGACGGATTCACCCCTCCACTTT.